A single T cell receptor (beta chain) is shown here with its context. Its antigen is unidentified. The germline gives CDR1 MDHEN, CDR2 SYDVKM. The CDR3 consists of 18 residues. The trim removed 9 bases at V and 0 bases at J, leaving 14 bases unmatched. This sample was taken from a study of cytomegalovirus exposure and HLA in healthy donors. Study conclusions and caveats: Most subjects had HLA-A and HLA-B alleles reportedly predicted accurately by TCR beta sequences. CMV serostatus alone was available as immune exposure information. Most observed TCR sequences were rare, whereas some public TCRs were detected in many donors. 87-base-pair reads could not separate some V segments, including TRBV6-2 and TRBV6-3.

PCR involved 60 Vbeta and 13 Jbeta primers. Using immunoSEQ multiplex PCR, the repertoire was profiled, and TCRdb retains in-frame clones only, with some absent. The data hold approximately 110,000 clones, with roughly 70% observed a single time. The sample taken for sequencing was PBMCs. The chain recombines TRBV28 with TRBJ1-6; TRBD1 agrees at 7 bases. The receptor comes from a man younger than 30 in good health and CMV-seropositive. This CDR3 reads CASNRQGWLSSYNSPLHF. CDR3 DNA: TGTGCCAGTAACCGACAGGGATGGCTGAGCTCCTATAATTCACCCCTCCACTTT. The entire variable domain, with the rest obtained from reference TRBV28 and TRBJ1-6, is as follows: DVKVTQSSRYLVKRTGEKVFLECVQDMDHENMFWYRQDPGLGLRLIYFSYDVKMKEKGDIPEGYSVSREKKERFSLILESASTNQTSMYLCASNRQGWLSSYNSPLHFGNGTRLTVT.